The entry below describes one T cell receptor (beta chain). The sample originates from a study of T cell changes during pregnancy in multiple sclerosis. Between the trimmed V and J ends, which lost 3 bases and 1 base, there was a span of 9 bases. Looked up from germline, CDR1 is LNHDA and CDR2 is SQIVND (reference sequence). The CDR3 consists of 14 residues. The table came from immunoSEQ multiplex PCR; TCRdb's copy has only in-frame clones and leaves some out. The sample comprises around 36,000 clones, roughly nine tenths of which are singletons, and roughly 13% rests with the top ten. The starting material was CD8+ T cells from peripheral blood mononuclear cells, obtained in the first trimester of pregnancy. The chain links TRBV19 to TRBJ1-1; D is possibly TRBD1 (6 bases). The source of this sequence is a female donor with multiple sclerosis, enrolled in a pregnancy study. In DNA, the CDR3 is TGTGCCAGTAGTATGGGGGCAGGGAACACTGAAGCTTTCTTT. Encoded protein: CASSMGAGNTEAFF.